This T cell receptor (beta chain) was captured by sequencing in a study of patients and donors after allogeneic stem cell transplantation. There are a few counts of this clonotype. The CDR3 is made up of 16 amino acids. Trimming took 5 bases from V and 2 from J, leaving 16 bases between them. CDR1 is SEHNR and CDR2 is FQNEAQ in the germline V gene (reference sequence). TCRdb ran MiXCR on the RT-PCR reads and lists one entry per CDR3 protein. The sample gives roughly 200,000 distinct CDR3 sequences, around two fifths of which show up once; under 14% is in the top ten. The TCR originated in a human donor who was either an allogeneic HSCT recipient or a stem cell or donor lymphocyte infusion donor (not recorded which). It is not recorded whose cells these are; they may come from a transplant donor. Material: blood, either unsorted or a sorted T cell fraction (not recorded which). The V call is TRBV7-9, the J call TRBJ1-5; TRBD1 might be the D (5 bases). CDR3 region: CASSLTEDIGNQPQHF. For the CDR3, the DNA is TGTGCCAGCAGCCTTACGGAGGACATTGGCAATCAGCCCCAGCATTTT.